This T cell receptor (beta chain) was profiled in a study of T cell responses to AZD1222 COVID-19 vaccine. Trimming left V 3 bases short and J 0 bases short, with 9 bases between. Germline V gives CDR1 SNHLY, CDR2 FYNNEI. The length of the CDR3 is 14 residues. Libraries were prepared by immunoSEQ multiplex PCR; TCRdb keeps only in-frame clonotypes and omits some of them. The data show about 79,000 clones, with about 84% seen just once and 22% held by the top ten. The clonotype comes from an adult in good health. Sample: peripheral blood, taken on day 0 of AZD1222 vaccination. The chain combines TRBV2 with TRBJ2-7; maybe TRBD2 (5 bases). The CDR3 DNA sequence: TGTGCCAGCAGTGAGGACTGGAGCTCCTACGAGCAGTACTTC. It specifies CASSEDWSSYEQYF.